A single sample gave rise to the 5 T cell receptor beta chains below, sequenced in a study of shared clonotypes between healthy human individuals. TCRdb's table, derived via immunoSEQ multiplex PCR, lists solely in-frame clones and lacks some. The repertoire includes under 600,000 clones, around 76% of them detected once, and around 12% sits in the top ten. Sequenced material: PBMCs. The receptors originated from a woman between 35 and 50 years old in good health. Some clones in this sample may be carry-over from other donors' samples.

V gene TRBV7-9 combines with J gene TRBJ2-5; D not resolved. CDR3 length: 13 amino acids. Trimming stripped 1 base from V and 4 bases from J, with 7 bases between. CDR1 is SEHNR and CDR2 is FQNEAQ in the germline V gene (reference sequence). The CDR3 nucleotides read TGTGCCAGCAGCTTAGGTATGCGAGAGACCCAGTACTTC. Translating it yields CASSLGMRETQYF.

Of note for this clone: This may arise from a read error, as a much more abundant clone is one base away. The V gene is TRBV30, the J gene TRBJ1-1; TRBD1 aligns across 8 bases. In germline, CDR1 is GTSNPN, CDR2 SVGIG (reference sequence). The V and J ends lost 3 bases and 4 bases, in that order; junction bases with no gene match: 7. This CDR3 is built from 14 residues. CDR3 region: CAWRDRDRSTEAFF. DNA of the CDR3: TGTGCCTGGAGGGACCGGGACAGGAGCACTGAAGCTTTCTTT.

This chain links TRBV9 with TRBJ2-3; D uncertain. The length of the CDR3 is 13 residues. V gave up 0 bases and J gave up 2 bases, with 4 bases separating them. Germline CDR1 and CDR2: SGDLS and YYNGEE. The CDR3 DNA is TGTGCCAGCAGCGTAGCAGACACAGATACGCAGTATTTT. Residues: CASSVADTDTQYF.

The genes are TRBV6-1 and TRBJ1-2; D unresolved. The germline gives CDR1 MNHNS, CDR2 SASEGT. The CDR3 covers 13 residues. Deletions cut 5 bases from V and 4 bases from J, with 11 bases between. The CDR3 loop reads CASSFGRTYGYTF. In nucleotides, the CDR3 is TGTGCCAGCAGTTTCGGACGGACCTATGGCTACACCTTC.

The gene calls are TRBV19 and TRBJ2-5; perhaps TRBD1 as D (7 bases). Germline CDR1 is LNHDA and CDR2 is SQIVND (reference sequence). The germline V and J ends were trimmed by 2 bases and 4 bases, with 17 bases remaining between them. CDR3 size: 16 residues. The CDR3 loop reads CASSIRGRQGGETQYF. The CDR3 DNA reads as TGTGCCAGTAGTATAAGAGGGCGACAGGGAGGAGAGACCCAGTACTTC.